This TCR beta chain was profiled in a study of blood T cell repertoires in COVID-19. Turning to the study itself: From the United States, Italy and Spain came samples of acute and convalescent COVID-19.

This clone came up a few times. Some clones are missing from TCRdb's copy, which holds only in-frame ones; the method was immunoSEQ multiplex PCR. The sample carries approximately 180,000 clones, about 79% recorded once. The V end was cut by 0 bases, the J end by 0 bases, with 9 bases between. CDR3 size: 15 residues. Per the germline V gene, CDR1 is GTSNPN and CDR2 is SVGIG (reference sequence). The source is a woman aged 70-85 years with acute or convalescent COVID-19. The J gene is TRBJ1-5, the V gene TRBV30; no reliable D call. What was sequenced was peripheral blood. The CDR3 region has the DNA TGTGCCTGGAGTGTAAAAGGAGTTAGCAATCAGCCCCAGCATTTT. Encoded protein: CAWSVKGVSNQPQHF.